This T cell receptor beta chain derives from a study of post-analysis software for immune sequencing data. The study, taken as a whole, reports: F measure grouped same-batch samples tightly together. Compared against controls, patients with multiple sclerosis displayed significantly lower normalized Chao1 diversity. TRBV5-6, TRBV5-1 and TRBV20-1 were among a few TRBV segments more frequent in patients than controls.

Prepared libraries of TCR beta cDNA carried unique molecular identifiers. Yield was approximately 500,000 cDNA molecules from approximately 0.95 to 9.8 million T cells. TCRdb recomputed calls from the PCR reads with MiXCR, one row per CDR3 protein. The top ten hold 3% to 3.5% of the sample, which has about 200,000 distinct CDR3 sequences, about 30% seen once. The CDR3 is 15 residues long. The V and J ends lost 2 bases and 7 bases, in that order; junction bases with no gene match: 5. The germline CDR1 and CDR2 sequences are LGHDT and YNNKEL (reference sequence). This clonotype was detected only a few times. The antigen is undetermined.

What was sequenced was blood. This chain uses TRBV3-1 with TRBJ1-2; 12 nucleotides match TRBD1. This clonotype originated in a girl between 2 and 17 years old with multiple sclerosis. The CDR3 region has the DNA TGTGCCAGCAGCCAACGGGACAGGGGGCGGGCTGGCTACACCTTC. Encoded protein: CASSQRDRGRAGYTF. Using reference TRBV3-1 and TRBJ1-2 for the parts outside the CDR3, the full variable domain is DTAVSQTPKYLVTQMGNDKSIKCEQNLGHDTMYWYKQDSKKFLKIMFSYNNKELIINETVPNRFSPKSPDKAHLNLHINSLELGDSAVYFCASSQRDRGRAGYTFGSGTRLTVV.